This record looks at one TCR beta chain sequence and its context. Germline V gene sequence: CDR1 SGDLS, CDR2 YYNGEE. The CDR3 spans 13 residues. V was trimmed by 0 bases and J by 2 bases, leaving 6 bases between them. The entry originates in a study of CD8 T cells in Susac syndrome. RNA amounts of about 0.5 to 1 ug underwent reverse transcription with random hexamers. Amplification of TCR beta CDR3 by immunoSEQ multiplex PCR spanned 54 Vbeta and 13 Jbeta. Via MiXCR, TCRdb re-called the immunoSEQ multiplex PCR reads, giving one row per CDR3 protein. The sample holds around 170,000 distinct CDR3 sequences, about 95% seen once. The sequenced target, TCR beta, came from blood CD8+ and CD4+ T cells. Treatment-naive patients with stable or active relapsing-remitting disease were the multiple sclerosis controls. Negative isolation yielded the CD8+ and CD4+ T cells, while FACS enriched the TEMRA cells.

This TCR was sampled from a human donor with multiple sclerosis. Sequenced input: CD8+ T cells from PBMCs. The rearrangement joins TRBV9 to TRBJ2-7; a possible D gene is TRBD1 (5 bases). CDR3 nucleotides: TGTGCCAGCAGCGTAGAGGGGCCCTACGAGCAGTACTTC. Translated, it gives CASSVEGPYEQYF.